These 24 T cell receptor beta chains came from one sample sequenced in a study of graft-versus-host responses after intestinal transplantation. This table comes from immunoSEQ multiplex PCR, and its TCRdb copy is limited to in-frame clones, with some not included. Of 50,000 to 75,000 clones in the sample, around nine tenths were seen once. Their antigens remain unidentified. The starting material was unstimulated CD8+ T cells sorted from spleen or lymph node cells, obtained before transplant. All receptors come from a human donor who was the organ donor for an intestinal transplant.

CDR3 protein: CASSLRSGGPSGANVLTF. CDR3 bases: TGTGCCAGCAGCTTAAGGTCCGGGGGGCCCTCTGGGGCCAACGTCCTGACTTTC. V is TRBV7-3 and J is TRBJ2-6, with a tentative D call TRBD2 (7 bases). Trimming pared 1 base from V and 0 bases from J, leaving 13 bases between. CDR3 size: 18 residues. The germline V gene has CDR1 SGHTA and CDR2 FQGTGA.

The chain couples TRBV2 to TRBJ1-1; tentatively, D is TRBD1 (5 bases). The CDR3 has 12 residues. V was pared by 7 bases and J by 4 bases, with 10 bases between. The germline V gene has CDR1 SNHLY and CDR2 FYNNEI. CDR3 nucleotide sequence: TGTGCCAGCAAAGGCAGGGCCACTGAAGCTTTCTTT. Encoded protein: CASKGRATEAFF.

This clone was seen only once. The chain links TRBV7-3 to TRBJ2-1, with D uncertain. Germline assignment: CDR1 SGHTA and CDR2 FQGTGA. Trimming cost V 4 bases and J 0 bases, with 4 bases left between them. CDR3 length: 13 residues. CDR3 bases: TGTGCCAGCAGCTGGAGCTCCTACAATGAGCAGTTCTTC. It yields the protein CASSWSSYNEQFF.

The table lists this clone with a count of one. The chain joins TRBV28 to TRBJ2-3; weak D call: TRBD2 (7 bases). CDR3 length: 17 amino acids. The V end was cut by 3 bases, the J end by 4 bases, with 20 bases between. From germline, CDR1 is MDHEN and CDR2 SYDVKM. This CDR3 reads CASSFPRTGGAADTQYF. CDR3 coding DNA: TGTGCCAGCAGTTTTCCACGTACGGGGGGCGCGGCAGATACGCAGTATTTT.

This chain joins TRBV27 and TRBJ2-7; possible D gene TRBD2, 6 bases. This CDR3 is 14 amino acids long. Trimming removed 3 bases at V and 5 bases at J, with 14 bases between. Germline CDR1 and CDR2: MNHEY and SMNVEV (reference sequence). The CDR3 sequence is CASSFWGLGDEQYF. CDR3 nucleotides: TGTGCCAGCAGTTTCTGGGGACTGGGAGACGAGCAGTACTTC.

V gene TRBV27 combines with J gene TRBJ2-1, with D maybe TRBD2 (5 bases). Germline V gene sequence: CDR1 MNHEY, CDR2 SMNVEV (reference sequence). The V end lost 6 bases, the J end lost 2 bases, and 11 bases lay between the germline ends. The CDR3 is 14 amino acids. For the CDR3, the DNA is TGTGCCAGCAGCACGTGGACTCCCTACAATGAGCAGTTCTTC. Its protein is CASSTWTPYNEQFF.

CDR3: CASSKDAGALYNEQFF. DNA of the CDR3: TGTGCCAGCAGCAAGGACGCGGGGGCCCTATACAATGAGCAGTTCTTC. This chain connects TRBV7-3 to TRBJ2-1; possibly TRBD2 for D (7 bases). In germline, CDR1 is SGHTA, CDR2 FQGTGA. The V end was cut by 5 bases, the J end by 4 bases, with 18 bases between. The CDR3 consists of 16 residues.

Here the CDR3 DNA reads TGTGCCAGCAGTTTCCCTTCTGAGGGGGCGGATACGCAGTATTTT. Residues: CASSFPSEGADTQYF. The chain links TRBV27 to TRBJ2-3; 7 positions agree with TRBD1. CDR1 is MNHEY and CDR2 is SMNVEV in the germline V gene (reference sequence). The CDR3 covers 15 residues. With 3 bases clipped from V and 6 bases from J, the junction kept 9 bases outside the gene matches.

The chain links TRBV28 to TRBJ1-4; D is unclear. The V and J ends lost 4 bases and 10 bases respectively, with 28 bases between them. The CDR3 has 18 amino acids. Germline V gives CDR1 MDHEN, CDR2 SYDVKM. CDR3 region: CASSSGPFFGALAGKLFF. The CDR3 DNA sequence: TGTGCCAGCAGTTCCGGGCCATTTTTTGGAGCTCTAGCCGGAAAACTGTTTTTT.

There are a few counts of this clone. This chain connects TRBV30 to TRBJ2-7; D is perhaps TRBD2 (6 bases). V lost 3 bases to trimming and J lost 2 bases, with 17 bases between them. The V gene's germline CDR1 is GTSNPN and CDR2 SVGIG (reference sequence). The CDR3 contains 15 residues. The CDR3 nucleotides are TGTGCCTGGAGCATCAGCCGGGAGCCTGCCTACGAGCAGTACTTC. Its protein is CAWSISREPAYEQYF.

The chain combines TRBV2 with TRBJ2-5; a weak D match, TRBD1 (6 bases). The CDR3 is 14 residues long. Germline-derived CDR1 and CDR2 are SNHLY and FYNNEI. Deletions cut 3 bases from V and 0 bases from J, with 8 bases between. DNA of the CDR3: TGTGCCAGCAGTGACCAGGGGTACCAAGAGACCCAGTACTTC. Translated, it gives CASSDQGYQETQYF.

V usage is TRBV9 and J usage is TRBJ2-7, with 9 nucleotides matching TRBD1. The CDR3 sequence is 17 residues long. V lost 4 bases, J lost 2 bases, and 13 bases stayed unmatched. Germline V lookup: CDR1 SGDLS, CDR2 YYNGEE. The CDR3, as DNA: TGTGCCAGCAGCCCCGCCGGGACAGGGCCACGGACCTACGAGCAGTACTTC. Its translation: CASSPAGTGPRTYEQYF.

This CDR3 is CASFRPGQGGTGELFF. The CDR3 region has the DNA TGTGCCAGCTTTAGACCGGGACAGGGAGGTACCGGGGAGCTGTTTTTT. This sequence joins TRBV25-1 and TRBJ2-2, with 9 positions matching TRBD1. This CDR3 is 16 amino acids long. CDR1 MGHDK and CDR2 SYGVNS come from the germline V gene. V dropped 8 bases and J dropped 5; count of bases not matched to a gene: 12.

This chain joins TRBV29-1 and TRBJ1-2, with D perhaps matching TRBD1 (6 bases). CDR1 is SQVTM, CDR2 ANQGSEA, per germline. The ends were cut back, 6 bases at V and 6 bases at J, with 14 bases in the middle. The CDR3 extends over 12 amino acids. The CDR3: CSVPGAGDGYTF. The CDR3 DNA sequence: TGCAGCGTCCCAGGGGCAGGGGATGGCTACACCTTC.

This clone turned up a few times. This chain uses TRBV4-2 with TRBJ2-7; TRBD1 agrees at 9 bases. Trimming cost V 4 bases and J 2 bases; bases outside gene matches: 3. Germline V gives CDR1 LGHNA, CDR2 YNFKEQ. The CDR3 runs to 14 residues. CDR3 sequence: CASSLRDRAYEQYF. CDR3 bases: TGTGCCAGCAGCCTCCGGGACAGGGCCTACGAGCAGTACTTC.

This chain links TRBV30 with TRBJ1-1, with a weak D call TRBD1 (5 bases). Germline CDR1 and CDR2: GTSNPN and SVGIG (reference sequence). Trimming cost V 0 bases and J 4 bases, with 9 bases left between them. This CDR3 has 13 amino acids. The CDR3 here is CAWSVGALTEAFF. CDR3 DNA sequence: TGTGCCTGGAGTGTAGGGGCCCTCACTGAAGCTTTCTTT.

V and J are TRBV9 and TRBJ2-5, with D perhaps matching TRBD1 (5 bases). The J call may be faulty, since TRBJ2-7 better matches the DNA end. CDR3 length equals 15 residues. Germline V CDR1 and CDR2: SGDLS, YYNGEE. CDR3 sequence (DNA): TGTGCCAGCAGCTCCCCCGGGTCAGGGATATACGAGCAGTACTTC. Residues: CASSSPGSGIYEQYF.

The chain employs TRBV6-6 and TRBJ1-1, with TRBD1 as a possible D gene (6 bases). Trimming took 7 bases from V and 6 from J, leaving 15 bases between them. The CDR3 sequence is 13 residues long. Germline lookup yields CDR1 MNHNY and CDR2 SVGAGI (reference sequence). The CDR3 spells CASMTGGDAEAFF. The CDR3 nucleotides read TGTGCCAGCATGACAGGCGGCGACGCTGAAGCTTTCTTT.

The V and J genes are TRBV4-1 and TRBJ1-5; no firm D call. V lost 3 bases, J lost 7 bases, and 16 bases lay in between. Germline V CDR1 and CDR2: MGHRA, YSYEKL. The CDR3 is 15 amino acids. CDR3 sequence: CASSQVQSTGQPQHF. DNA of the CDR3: TGCGCCAGCAGCCAGGTCCAGAGCACGGGGCAGCCCCAGCATTTT.

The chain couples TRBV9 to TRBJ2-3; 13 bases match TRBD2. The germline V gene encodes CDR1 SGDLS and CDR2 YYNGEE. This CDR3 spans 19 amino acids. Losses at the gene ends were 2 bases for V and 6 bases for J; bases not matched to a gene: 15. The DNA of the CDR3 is TGTGCCAGCAGCGTCGGCTTCCTGACTAGCGGGAGGTTCAGGGATACGCAGTATTTT. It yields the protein CASSVGFLTSGRFRDTQYF.

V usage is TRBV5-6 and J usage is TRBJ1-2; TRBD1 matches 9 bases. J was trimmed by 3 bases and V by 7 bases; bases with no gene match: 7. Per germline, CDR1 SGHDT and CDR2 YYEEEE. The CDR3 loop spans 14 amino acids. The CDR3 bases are TGTGCCAGCGGAATAACAGGGGGCGACTATGGCTACACCTTC. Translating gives CASGITGGDYGYTF.

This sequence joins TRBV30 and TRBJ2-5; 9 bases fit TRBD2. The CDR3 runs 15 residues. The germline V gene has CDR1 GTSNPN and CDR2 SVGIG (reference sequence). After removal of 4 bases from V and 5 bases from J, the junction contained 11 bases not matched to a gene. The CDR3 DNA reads TGTGCCTGGAAGGCGGGACTAGCTTGGGAGGAGACCCAGTACTTC. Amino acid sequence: CAWKAGLAWEETQYF.

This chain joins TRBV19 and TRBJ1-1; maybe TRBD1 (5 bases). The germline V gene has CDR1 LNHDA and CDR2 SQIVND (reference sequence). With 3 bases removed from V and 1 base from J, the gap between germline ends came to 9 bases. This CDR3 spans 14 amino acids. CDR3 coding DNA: TGTGCCAGTAGTATCCGCAGGGCGAACACTGAAGCTTTCTTT. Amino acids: CASSIRRANTEAFF.

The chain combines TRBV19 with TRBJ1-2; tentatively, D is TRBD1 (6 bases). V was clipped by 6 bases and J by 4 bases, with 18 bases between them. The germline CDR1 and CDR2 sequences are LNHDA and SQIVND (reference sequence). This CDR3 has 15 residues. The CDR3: CASSISAAGVYGYTF. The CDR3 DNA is TGTGCCAGTAGCATATCCGCGGCAGGGGTCTATGGCTACACCTTC.